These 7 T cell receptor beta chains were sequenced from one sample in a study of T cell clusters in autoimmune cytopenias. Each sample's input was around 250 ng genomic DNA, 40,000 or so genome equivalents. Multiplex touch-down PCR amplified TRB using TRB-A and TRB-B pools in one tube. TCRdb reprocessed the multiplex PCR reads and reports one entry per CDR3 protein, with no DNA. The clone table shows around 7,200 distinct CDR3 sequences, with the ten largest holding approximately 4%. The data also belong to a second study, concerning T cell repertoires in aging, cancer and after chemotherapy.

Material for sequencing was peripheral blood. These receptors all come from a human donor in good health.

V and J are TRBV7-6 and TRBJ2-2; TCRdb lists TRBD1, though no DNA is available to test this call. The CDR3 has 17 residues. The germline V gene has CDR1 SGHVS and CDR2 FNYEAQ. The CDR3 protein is CASSLRPRSGPTGELFF.

This CDR3 is CASSLYPGSNTGELFF. V usage is TRBV27 and J usage is TRBJ2-2; the TRBD1 assignment by TCRdb is unverifiable without DNA. The germline gives CDR1 MNHEY, CDR2 SMNVEV (reference sequence). This CDR3 has 16 residues.

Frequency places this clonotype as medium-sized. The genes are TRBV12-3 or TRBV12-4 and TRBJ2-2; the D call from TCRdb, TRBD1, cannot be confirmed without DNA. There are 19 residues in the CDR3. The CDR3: CASSLNRGQRGTNTGELFF.

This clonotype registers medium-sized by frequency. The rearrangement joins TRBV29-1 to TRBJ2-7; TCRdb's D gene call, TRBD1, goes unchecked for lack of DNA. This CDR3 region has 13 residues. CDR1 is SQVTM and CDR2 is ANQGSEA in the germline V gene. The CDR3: CSVVPGGSYEQYF.

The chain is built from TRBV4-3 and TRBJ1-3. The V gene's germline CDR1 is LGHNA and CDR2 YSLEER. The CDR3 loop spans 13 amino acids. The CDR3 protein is CASSQGGGNTIYF.

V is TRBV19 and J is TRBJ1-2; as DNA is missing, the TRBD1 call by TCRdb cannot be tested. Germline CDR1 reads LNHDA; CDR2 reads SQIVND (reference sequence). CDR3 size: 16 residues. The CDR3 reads CASSIDRGQVNYGYTF.

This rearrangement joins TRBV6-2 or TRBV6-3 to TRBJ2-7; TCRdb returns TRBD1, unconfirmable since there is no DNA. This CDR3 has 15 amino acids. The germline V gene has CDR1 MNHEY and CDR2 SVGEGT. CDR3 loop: CASSQGLGGAYEQYF.